These T cell receptor beta chains were read from a single sample in a study of vaccination and CD4 T cells after COVID-19. These receptors lack a known antigen. Each CDR3 protein gets one entry after TCRdb re-called the PCR reads with MiXCR. The data hold some 12,000 distinct CDR3 sequences, with about 38% observed a single time. The sequencing sample was made of cultured CD4+ T cells from blood. These receptor sequences come from a human donor with COVID-19. Both conserved end residues are part of each CDR3. D genes are given only for firm matches. Size is omitted from some rows. Given values are once, few, many or a class for expanded clones.

.	TRBV28	TRBJ1-5	.	CASVQGSQPQHF	TGTGCCAGCGTACAGGGTAGTCAGCCCCAGCATTTT
few	TRBV30	TRBJ1-1	.	CAWSVGGAYMNTEAFF	TGTGCCTGGAGTGTAGGTGGGGCCTACATGAACACTGAAGCTTTCTTT
.	TRBV20-1	TRBJ2-5	TRBD2	CSARDFGAGGGQETQYF	TGCAGTGCTAGAGATTTTGGAGCGGGGGGCGGTCAAGAGACCCAGTACTTC
.	TRBV20-1	TRBJ2-5	.	CSASPSGVRQETQYF	TGCAGTGCTAGTCCCTCGGGAGTCAGGCAAGAGACCCAGTACTTC
few	TRBV6-1	TRBJ1-5	TRBD1	CASGTGGWQPQHF	TGTGCCAGCGGAACAGGGGGCTGGCAGCCCCAGCATTTT
.	TRBV24-1	TRBJ2-2	TRBD1	CATSDYPGQGAGTGELFF	TGTGCCACCAGTGACTATCCGGGACAGGGGGCAGGCACCGGGGAGCTGTTTTTT
once	TRBV28	TRBJ1-1	.	CASGLGGEFAEAFF	TGTGCCAGCGGTTTAGGGGGAGAGTTCGCTGAAGCTTTCTTT
few	TRBV19	TRBJ1-2	.	CASSIGRDNSLHYGYTF	TGTGCCAGTAGTATAGGTCGGGACAACTCCCTCCACTATGGCTACACCTTC
.	TRBV7-2	TRBJ2-3	.	CASSLVGGPTDTQYF	TGTGCCAGCAGCTTAGTCGGGGGACCCACAGATACGCAGTATTTT
.	TRBV7-2	TRBJ1-5	.	CASSPGGGTNQPQHF	TGTGCCAGCAGCCCAGGCGGGGGGACGAATCAGCCCCAGCATTTT
few	TRBV6-5	TRBJ1-1	TRBD1	CASSSGTGPSEAFF	TGTGCCAGCAGTTCCGGGACAGGCCCTTCTGAAGCTTTCTTT
.	TRBV20-1	TRBJ2-5	TRBD2	CSASSGGAGTQYF	TGCAGTGCTTCTAGCGGGGGGGCGGGGACCCAGTACTTC
few	TRBV27	TRBJ2-5	.	CASSLGRSQETQYF	TGTGCCAGCAGTTTAGGCAGAAGCCAAGAGACCCAGTACTTC
.	TRBV24-1	TRBJ2-1	TRBD2	CATSDALAGTYNEQFF	TGTGCCACCAGTGATGCACTAGCGGGGACATACAATGAGCAGTTCTTC
.	TRBV11-2	TRBJ2-5	.	CASGGLETQYF	TGTGCCAGCGGAGGTTTGGAGACCCAGTACTTC
.	TRBV20-1	TRBJ2-1	TRBD2	CSASGLAGGPGEQFF	TGCAGTGCTTCCGGACTAGCGGGGGGGCCGGGTGAGCAGTTCTTC
.	TRBV24-1	TRBJ2-3	.	CATSGGGSFGDTQYF	TGTGCCACCAGTGGGGGCGGGTCCTTCGGAGATACGCAGTATTTT
few	TRBV6-1	TRBJ1-2	.	CASSPGRTYGYTF	TGTGCCAGCAGCCCAGGACGGACCTATGGCTACACCTTC
.	TRBV6-2/TRBV6-3	TRBJ2-3	.	CASSYSNWRGHTDTQYF	TGTGCCAGCAGTTACTCGAACTGGCGGGGGCACACAGATACGCAGTATTTT
once	TRBV19	TRBJ1-1	.	CASSPAWGAEAFF	TGTGCCAGTAGTCCCGCCTGGGGGGCTGAAGCTTTCTTT
.	TRBV6-5	TRBJ1-1	.	CASSYGGLNTEAFF	TGTGCCAGCAGTTACGGGGGCTTGAACACTGAAGCTTTCTTT
.	TRBV6-5	TRBJ2-5	.	CASSYSYKQETQYF	TGTGCCAGCAGTTACTCGTACAAACAAGAGACCCAGTACTTC
.	TRBV12-3/TRBV12-4	TRBJ2-1	TRBD1	CASWAGGSYNEQFF	TGTGCCAGCTGGGCAGGGGGCTCCTACAATGAGCAGTTCTTC
.	TRBV20-1	TRBJ2-6	.	CSARPGGDAGANVLTF	TGCAGTGCTAGACCCGGCGGGGACGCTGGGGCCAACGTCCTGACTTTC
.	TRBV11-2	TRBJ2-7	TRBD2	CASSPLAGGVYEQYF	TGTGCCAGCAGCCCCCTAGCGGGGGGCGTCTACGAGCAGTACTTC
few	TRBV7-2	TRBJ2-2	.	CASSTRTSGELFF	TGTGCCAGCAGCACTAGGACAAGCGGGGAGCTGTTTTTT
few	TRBV6-1	TRBJ1-2	.	CASSLDGSINYGYTF	TGTGCCAGCAGCCTAGACGGATCTATTAACTATGGCTACACCTTC
few	TRBV7-8	TRBJ2-2	.	CASSETGASGAPGELFF	TGTGCCAGCAGCGAGACTGGAGCCTCTGGGGCACCCGGGGAGCTGTTTTTT
large	TRBV20-1	TRBJ1-6	.	CSARAQGYNSPLHF	TGCAGTGCTAGAGCCCAGGGATATAATTCACCCCTCCACTTT
.	TRBV10-3	TRBJ2-4	.	CAISDQGLAKNIQYF	TGTGCCATCAGTGACCAGGGGCTAGCCAAAAACATTCAGTACTTC
.	TRBV4-2	TRBJ2-5	TRBD2	CASSQGAVLAGAEETQYF	TGTGCCAGCAGCCAAGGAGCGGTGCTAGCGGGGGCCGAAGAGACCCAGTACTTC
.	TRBV7-2	TRBJ2-4	TRBD1	CASSGQGAGNIQYF	TGTGCCAGCAGCGGACAGGGGGCTGGGAACATTCAGTACTTC
few	TRBV29-1	TRBJ2-3	.	CSVLEDTQYF	TGCAGCGTGCTTGAGGATACGCAGTATTTT
few	TRBV12-3/TRBV12-4	TRBJ1-2	.	CASSVQGLYGYTF	TGTGCCAGCAGTGTACAGGGACTCTATGGCTACACCTTC
.	TRBV21-1	TRBJ1-1	.	CASRWTGIRVALNTEAFF	TGTGCCAGCCGGTGGACAGGGATCAGGGTCGCATTGAACACTGAAGCTTTCTTT
.	TRBV7-2	TRBJ2-7	.	CASSFSSYSSYEQYF	TGTGCCAGCAGCTTCTCCTCCTACAGCTCCTACGAGCAGTACTTC
.	TRBV3-1	TRBJ1-5	.	CASSQLSAGANNQPQHF	TGTGCCAGCAGCCAGCTGTCCGCAGGGGCAAACAATCAGCCCCAGCATTTT
few	TRBV10-1	TRBJ2-3	.	CASTRPLDSTSTDTQYF	TGCGCCAGCACAAGGCCACTAGACTCCACTAGCACAGATACGCAGTATTTT
.	TRBV7-6	TRBJ2-3	TRBD1	CASSSRDRGGTDTQYF	TGTGCCAGCAGCTCCCGGGACAGGGGTGGTACAGATACGCAGTATTTT
few	TRBV4-2	TRBJ1-2	TRBD1	CASSQPPGQDGYTF	TGTGCCAGCAGCCAACCTCCGGGACAGGATGGCTACACCTTC
.	TRBV25-1	TRBJ2-5	TRBD2	CASKRGGLETQYF	TGTGCCAGCAAGCGGGGGGGCCTAGAGACCCAGTACTTC
.	TRBV6-2/TRBV6-3	TRBJ2-1	.	CASRRTAGYNEQFF	TGTGCCAGCAGGCGGACAGCCGGTTACAATGAGCAGTTCTTC
.	TRBV19	TRBJ2-7	TRBD2	CASSLWGTSDEQYF	TGTGCCAGTAGTCTATGGGGGACTAGCGACGAGCAGTACTTC
.	TRBV19	TRBJ1-1	.	CASSFGAREYTEAFF	TGTGCCAGTAGTTTCGGGGCTAGGGAGTACACTGAAGCTTTCTTT
.	TRBV7-9	TRBJ1-2	.	CASSLGSGGYTF	TGTGCCAGCAGCTTGGGGAGCGGTGGCTACACCTTC
few	TRBV29-1	TRBJ1-2	.	CSGQGKGYGYTF	TGCAGCGGTCAGGGGAAGGGCTATGGCTACACCTTC
few	TRBV20-1	TRBJ2-3	.	CSARRGEDTQYF	TGCAGTGCTAGACGTGGTGAAGATACGCAGTATTTT
.	TRBV5-4	TRBJ2-7	.	CASSLPPGYEQYF	TGTGCCAGCAGCTTGCCCCCCGGCTACGAGCAGTACTTC
few	TRBV30	TRBJ2-2	TRBD2	CAWSPASGGTANTGELFF	TGTGCCTGGAGTCCCGCTAGCGGGGGGACCGCGAACACCGGGGAGCTGTTTTTT
few	TRBV28	TRBJ1-2	.	CASSSGGRRDYGYTF	TGTGCCAGCAGTTCGGGGGGGCGCCGGGACTATGGCTACACCTTC
few	TRBV20-1	TRBJ1-2	.	CSARERGRAGTANYGYTF	TGCAGTGCTAGAGAGAGGGGCAGGGCCGGCACCGCTAACTATGGCTACACCTTC